One T cell receptor (beta chain) is described in this entry. Its antigen is undetermined. Produced via immunoSEQ multiplex PCR; TCRdb's table is partial and in-frame only. The sample lists roughly 18,000 clones, approximately 80% occurring once. The CDR3 covers 13 residues. Looked up from germline, CDR1 is MNHNY and CDR2 is SVGAGI (reference sequence). Trimming took 6 bases from V and 0 from J, leaving 7 bases between them. These data are taken from a study of OX40 agonist ivuxolimab in advanced cancers. Background on the study: Those enrolled were around 87% male, with a mean age of around 57 years and ages from 23 to 79. Enrollees could have had prior anti-PD-1, anti-PD-L1 or anti-CTLA-4 therapy, which about 40% had received. Broader study findings: Still undetermined is the antigen specificity of the expanded peripheral T cells.

The chain is built from TRBV6-6 and TRBJ2-3, with D unresolved. The specimen was CD4+ or CD8+ T cells sorted from blood, collected in a trial of the OX40 agonist ivuxolimab. This TCR was sampled from an adult with an advanced solid tumor such as melanoma, head and neck, liver or kidney cancer. The CDR3: CASRSVSTDTQYF. CDR3 sequence (DNA): TGTGCCAGCAGATCGGTCAGCACAGATACGCAGTATTTT.